Listed here is a single T cell receptor (beta chain). The sample's treatment: around 19 received Ad26.COV2.S at low or high dose, single or two shots; 5 received placebo; per-sample allocation not given. Collection of the samples took place on day 63 after the first injection of vaccine or placebo. In the vaccine, an Ad26 vector expressed the SARS-CoV-2 spike of the Wuhan strain. Germline-derived CDR1 and CDR2 are MDHEN and SYDVKM. The length of the CDR3 is 12 residues. V lost 4 bases, J lost 12 bases, and 15 bases lay in between. The data stem from a study of Ad26.COV2.S vaccination and SARS-CoV-2 variants. At the level of the study: Donor got 5x10^10 or 1x10^11 viral particles of Ad26.COV2.S.

The method was immunoSEQ multiplex PCR; TCRdb's version includes in-frame clones alone and lacks a portion of them. The sample shows about 350,000 clones, 75% to 90% of them seen only once. The rearrangement links TRBV28 to TRBJ1-2; tentative D call: TRBD1 (5 bases). The source of this sequence is a person between 18 and 60 years old who received the Ad26.COV2.S COVID-19 vaccine or a placebo. Sequencing was performed on peripheral blood, taken in a trial of Ad26.COV2.S vaccine versus placebo. The DNA of the CDR3 is TGTGCCAGCAGTTCCCCCCCCGGACATGACACCTTC. Its protein product is CASSSPPGHDTF.